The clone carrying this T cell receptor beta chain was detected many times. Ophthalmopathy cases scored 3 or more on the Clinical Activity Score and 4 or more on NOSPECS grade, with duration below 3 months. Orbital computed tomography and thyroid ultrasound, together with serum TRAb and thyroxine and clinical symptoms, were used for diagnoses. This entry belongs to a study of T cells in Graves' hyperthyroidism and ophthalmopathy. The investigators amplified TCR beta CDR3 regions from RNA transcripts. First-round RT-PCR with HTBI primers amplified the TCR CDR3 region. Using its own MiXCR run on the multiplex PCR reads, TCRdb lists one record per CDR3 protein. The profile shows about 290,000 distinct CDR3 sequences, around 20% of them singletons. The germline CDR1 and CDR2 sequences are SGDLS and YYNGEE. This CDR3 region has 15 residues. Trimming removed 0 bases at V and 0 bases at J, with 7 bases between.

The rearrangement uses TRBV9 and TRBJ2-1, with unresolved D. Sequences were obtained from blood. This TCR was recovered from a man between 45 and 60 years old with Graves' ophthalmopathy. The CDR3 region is CASSVESGSYNEQFF. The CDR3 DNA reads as TGTGCCAGCAGCGTAGAGTCTGGCTCCTACAATGAGCAGTTCTTC.